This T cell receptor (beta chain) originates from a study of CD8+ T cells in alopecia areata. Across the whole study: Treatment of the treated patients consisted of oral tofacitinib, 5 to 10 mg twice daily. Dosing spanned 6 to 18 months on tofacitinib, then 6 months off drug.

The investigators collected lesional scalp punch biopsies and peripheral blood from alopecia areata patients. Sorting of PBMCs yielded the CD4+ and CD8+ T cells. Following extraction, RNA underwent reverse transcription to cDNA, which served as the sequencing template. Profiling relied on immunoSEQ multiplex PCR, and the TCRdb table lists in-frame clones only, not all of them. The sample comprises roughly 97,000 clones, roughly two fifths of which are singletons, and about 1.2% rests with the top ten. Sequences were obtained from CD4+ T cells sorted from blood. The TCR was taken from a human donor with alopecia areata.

Written as DNA, the CDR3 is TGTGCCAGCAGCTTAGTTCTGAGGAAAGGACTCTCCTACAATGAGCAGTTCTTC. Its translation: CASSLVLRKGLSYNEQFF. The chain is built from TRBV7-6 and TRBJ2-1; D may be TRBD2 (5 bases). V was clipped by 1 base and J by 0 bases, with 16 bases between them. The CDR3 spans 18 residues. CDR1 SGHVS and CDR2 FNYEAQ come from the germline V gene. The complete variable domain, with remaining parts taken from reference TRBV7-6 and TRBJ2-1, reads GAGVSQSPRYKVTKRGQDVALRCDPISGHVSLYWYRQALGQGPEFLTYFNYEAQQDKSGLPNDRFSAERPEGSISTLTIQRTEQRDSAMYRCASSLVLRKGLSYNEQFFGPGTRLTVL.